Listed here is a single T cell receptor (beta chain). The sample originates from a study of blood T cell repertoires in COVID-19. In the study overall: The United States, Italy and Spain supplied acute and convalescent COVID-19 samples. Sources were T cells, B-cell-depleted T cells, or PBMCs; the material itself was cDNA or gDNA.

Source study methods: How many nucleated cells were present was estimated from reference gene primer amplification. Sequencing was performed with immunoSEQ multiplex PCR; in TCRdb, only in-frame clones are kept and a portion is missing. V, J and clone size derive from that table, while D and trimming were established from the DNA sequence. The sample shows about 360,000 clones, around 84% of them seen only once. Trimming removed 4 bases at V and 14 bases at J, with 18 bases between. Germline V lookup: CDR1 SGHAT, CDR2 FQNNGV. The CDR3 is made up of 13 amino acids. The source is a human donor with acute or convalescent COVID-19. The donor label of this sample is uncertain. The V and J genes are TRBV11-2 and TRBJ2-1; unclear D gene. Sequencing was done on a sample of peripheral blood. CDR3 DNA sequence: TGTGCCAGCAGCTCAAATCACAGACAAGCCAAGTTCTTC. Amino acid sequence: CASSSNHRQAKFF.